This TCR beta chain was sequenced for a study of blood T cell repertoires in COVID-19. Turning to the study itself: The United States, Italy and Spain supplied acute and convalescent COVID-19 samples.

Study members were between about 18 and 89 years old and lived in over 20 US regions. In the source study's methods: The assay estimated nucleated cells by amplifying reference gene primers. Generated by immunoSEQ multiplex PCR, the TCRdb table keeps only in-frame clones and is missing some. V, J and clone size reflect that table, while D and trimming were determined from the DNA. The sample yields some 300,000 clones, approximately 89% seen once. This CDR3 is 15 amino acids long. In germline, CDR1 is LNHNV, CDR2 YYDKDF (reference sequence). Trimming cost V 5 bases and J 8 bases; bases outside gene matches: 14.

The sequencing input was PBMCs or T cells enriched from blood (not recorded which). This receptor was taken from a woman between 45 and 65 years old who had been exposed to COVID-19. The V gene is TRBV15, the J gene TRBJ1-2, with 7 bases matching TRBD1. CDR3 in amino acids: CATSFNRGLAGGYTF. The CDR3 nucleotides read TGTGCCACCAGCTTCAACAGGGGTTTAGCTGGGGGCTACACCTTC.